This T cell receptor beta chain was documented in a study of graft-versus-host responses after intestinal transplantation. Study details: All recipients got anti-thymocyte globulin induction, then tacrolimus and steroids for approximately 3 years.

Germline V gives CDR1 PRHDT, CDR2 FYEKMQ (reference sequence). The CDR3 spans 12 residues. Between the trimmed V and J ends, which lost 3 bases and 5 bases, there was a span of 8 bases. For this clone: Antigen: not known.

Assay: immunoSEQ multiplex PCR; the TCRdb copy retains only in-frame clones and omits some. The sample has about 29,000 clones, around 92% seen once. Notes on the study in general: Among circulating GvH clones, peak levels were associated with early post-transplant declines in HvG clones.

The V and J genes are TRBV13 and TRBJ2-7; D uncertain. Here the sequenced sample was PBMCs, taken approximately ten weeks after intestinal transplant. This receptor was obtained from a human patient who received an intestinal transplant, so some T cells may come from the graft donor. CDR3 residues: CASSFVSNEQYF. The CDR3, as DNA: TGTGCCAGCAGCTTCGTGAGTAACGAGCAGTACTTC.